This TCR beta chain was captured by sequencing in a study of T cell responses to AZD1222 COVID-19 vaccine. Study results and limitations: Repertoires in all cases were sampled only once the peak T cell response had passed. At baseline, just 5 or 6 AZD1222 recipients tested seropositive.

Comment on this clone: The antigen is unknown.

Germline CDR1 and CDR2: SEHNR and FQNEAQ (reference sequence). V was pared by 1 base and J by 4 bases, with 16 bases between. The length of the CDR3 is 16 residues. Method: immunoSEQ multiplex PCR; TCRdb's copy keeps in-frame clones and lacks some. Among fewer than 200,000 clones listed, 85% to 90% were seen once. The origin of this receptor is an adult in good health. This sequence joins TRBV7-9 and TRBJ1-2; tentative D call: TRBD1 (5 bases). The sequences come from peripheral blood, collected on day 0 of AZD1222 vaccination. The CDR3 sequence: CASSLDVGRMGYGYTF. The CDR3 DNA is TGTGCCAGCAGCTTAGACGTGGGGCGGATGGGCTATGGCTACACCTTC.